Below are 24 T cell receptor beta chains sequenced from a single sample in a study of T cell changes during pregnancy in multiple sclerosis. Sequencing used immunoSEQ multiplex PCR; TCRdb keeps in-frame clones, though not all of them. Here the sample spans 39,000 or so clones, 90% being singletons. The specimen comprised CD8+ T cells from peripheral blood mononuclear cells, sampled in the first trimester of pregnancy. These receptors all come from a female donor with multiple sclerosis, enrolled in a pregnancy study.

This rearrangement joins TRBV9 to TRBJ2-5; 9 bases match TRBD2. The germline V gene has CDR1 SGDLS and CDR2 YYNGEE. The length of the CDR3 is 17 residues. Trimming at V came to 2 bases and at J to 1 base, leaving 9 bases not matched to a gene. DNA for the CDR3: TGTGCCAGCAGCGTTTCCCCTAGCGGGGCCATCCAAGAGACCCAGTACTTC. Translated, it gives CASSVSPSGAIQETQYF.

This sequence joins TRBV6-5 and TRBJ1-2; the D gene is possibly TRBD1 (6 bases). The CDR3 sequence is 14 residues long. V dropped 6 bases and J dropped 2 bases, with 13 bases sitting between them. CDR1 and CDR2 (germline): MNHEY, SVGAGI. DNA for the CDR3: TGTGCCAGCAGCTCGTCCCAGGGGAACTATGGCTACACCTTC. Translating it yields CASSSSQGNYGYTF.

The CDR3 region is CASSPASGGYNEQFF. In DNA, the CDR3 is TGTGCCAGCAGCCCCGCTAGCGGGGGTTACAATGAGCAGTTCTTC. The chain combines TRBV7-8 with TRBJ2-1; TRBD2 agrees at 10 bases. Germline V lookup: CDR1 SGHVS, CDR2 FQNEAQ. The CDR3 consists of 15 residues. Trimming took 5 bases from V and 4 from J; bases not matched to a gene: 5. Variable domain in full (rest from reference TRBV7-8 and TRBJ2-1): GAGVSQSPRYKVAKRGQDVALRCDPISGHVSLFWYQQALGQGPEFLTYFQNEAQLDKSGLPSDRFFAERPEGSVSTLKIQRTQQEDSAVYLCASSPASGGYNEQFFGPGTRLTVL.

This clone was observed a single time. The chain is built from TRBV5-8 and TRBJ2-5; D is undetermined. Germline V gene data show CDR1 as SGHTS and CDR2 as YDEGEE. The V gene lost 2 bases and the J gene lost 9 bases, with 8 bases spanning the gap. This CDR3 is 11 amino acids long. The CDR3 DNA reads as TGTGCCAGCAGCTTAGAGCTGTCCCAGTACTTC. Translated, it gives CASSLELSQYF.

V usage is TRBV21-1 and J usage is TRBJ2-1; TRBD1 is taken as the D call from the table, unchecked against the DNA. TRBV21-1 is deemed a pseudogene. This CDR3 spans 15 amino acids. CDR3 residues: CASSNPGTGANEQFF. The CDR3 coding sequence is TGTGCCAGCAGCAATCCCGGGACAGGGGCCAATGAGCAGTTCTTC.

This clone showed up just a few times. The chain recombines TRBV2 with TRBJ2-7; a possible D gene is TRBD1 (6 bases). Germline lookup yields CDR1 SNHLY and CDR2 FYNNEI. V was shortened by 5 bases and J by 3 bases, with 14 bases between the two germline ends. This CDR3 has 14 amino acids. CDR3 sequence: CASSSGGNIYEQYF. CDR3 DNA: TGTGCCAGCAGTTCTGGGGGCAACATCTACGAGCAGTACTTC.

CDR3 residues: CASSLLLAGATGELFF. DNA of the CDR3: TGTGCCAGCAGCTTACTACTAGCGGGAGCTACCGGGGAGCTGTTTTTT. This sequence joins TRBV7-9 and TRBJ2-2, with 11 bases fitting TRBD2. This CDR3 is built from 16 residues. V was pared by 2 bases and J by 5 bases, with 4 bases of the junction left unmatched. Germline values: CDR1 SEHNR, CDR2 FQNEAQ (reference sequence).

The J gene is TRBJ1-5, the V gene TRBV19; D is undetermined. CDR1 is LNHDA and CDR2 is SQIVND in the germline V gene (reference sequence). The CDR3 is made up of 15 amino acids. The ends were cut back, 3 bases at V and 2 bases at J, with 11 bases in the middle. Here the CDR3 DNA reads TGTGCCAGTAGTATGACCTTCGGGGGCAATCAGCCCCAGCATTTT. Its protein product is CASSMTFGGNQPQHF.

In its sample, this clone was seen once. The V call is TRBV2, the J call TRBJ1-6, with 9 bases matching TRBD1. CDR1 and CDR2 from the germline V gene are SNHLY and FYNNEI. The CDR3 runs to 14 residues. V lost 7 bases, J lost 8 bases, and 6 bases stayed unmatched. CDR3 bases: TGTGCCAGCACCAACGGACAGGGGTATTCACCCCTCCACTTT. Translating it yields CASTNGQGYSPLHF. The variable domain in full, with the rest retrieved from reference TRBV2 and TRBJ1-6, is EPEVTQTPSHQVTQMGQEVILRCVPISNHLYFYWYRQILGQKVEFLVSFYNNEISEKSEIFDDQFSVERPDGSNFTLKIRSTKLEDSAMYFCASTNGQGYSPLHFGNGTRLTVT.

CDR3 region: CASSGAGGYEQYF. The CDR3 region has the DNA TGTGCCAGCAGTGGGGCAGGAGGCTACGAGCAGTACTTC. The rearrangement joins TRBV6-1 to TRBJ2-7; D may be TRBD2 (5 bases). From germline, CDR1 is MNHNS and CDR2 SASEGT. This CDR3 is 13 amino acids long. Trimming stripped 4 bases from V and 3 bases from J, with 10 bases between.

The CDR3 here is CASRRTENTEAFF. The CDR3 bases are TGTGCCAGCAGACGGACAGAGAACACTGAAGCTTTCTTT. The chain uses TRBV2 and TRBJ1-1; TRBD1 is a possible D gene (6 bases). Germline-derived CDR1 and CDR2 are SNHLY and FYNNEI. V lost 6 bases and J 1 base, leaving 9 bases between the germline ends. The CDR3 is 13 amino acids. Using reference TRBV2 and TRBJ1-1 for the parts outside the CDR3, the full variable domain is EPEVTQTPSHQVTQMGQEVILRCVPISNHLYFYWYRQILGQKVEFLVSFYNNEISEKSEIFDDQFSVERPDGSNFTLKIRSTKLEDSAMYFCASRRTENTEAFFGQGTRLTVV.

This clone was observed once. The chain is built from TRBV7-2 and TRBJ2-1, with 8 bases fitting TRBD2. V shed 4 bases, J shed 0 bases, and the junction held 5 bases outside the gene matches. CDR1 and CDR2 from the germline V gene are SGHTA and FQGNSA. This CDR3 has 16 residues. The CDR3 coding sequence is TGTGCCAGCAGCTCCCTAGCGGGCGCCTCCTACAATGAGCAGTTCTTC. This gives the protein CASSSLAGASYNEQFF.

This clone was observed once. The chain couples TRBV4-1 to TRBJ2-7; 10 bases map to TRBD1. V lost 3 bases to trimming and J lost 7 bases; unmatched junction nucleotides: 18. Per germline, CDR1 MGHRA and CDR2 YSYEKL. The CDR3 length is 18 residues. CDR3 DNA sequence: TGCGCCAGCAGCCAGGACATGATCACCGGGACAGGGGTTGAAGAGCAGTACTTC. This codes for CASSQDMITGTGVEEQYF.

The chain is built from TRBV2 and TRBJ1-1; TRBD1 might be the D (5 bases). This CDR3 is 14 amino acids long. The V end was cut by 2 bases, the J end by 5 bases, with 12 bases between. The germline V gene has CDR1 SNHLY and CDR2 FYNNEI. The CDR3: CASSESQGRTEAFF. The CDR3 coding sequence is TGTGCCAGCAGTGAAAGTCAGGGAAGGACTGAAGCTTTCTTT.

V is TRBV27 and J is TRBJ2-7, with 9 bases aligning to TRBD2. Trimming at V came to 6 bases and at J to 4 bases, leaving 7 bases not matched to a gene. This CDR3 is built from 14 residues. Germline V gene lookup returns CDR1 MNHEY and CDR2 SMNVEV (reference sequence). CDR3 bases: TGTGCCAGCAGACCAGCGGGAGGTATTTACGAGCAGTACTTC. This encodes CASRPAGGIYEQYF.

The V and J genes are TRBV4-3 and TRBJ1-5, with D possibly TRBD1 on 6 matching bases. The CDR3 has 16 amino acids. Germline V gene data show CDR1 as LGHNA and CDR2 as YSLEER. V gave up 0 bases and J gave up 1 base, with 10 bases separating them. CDR3 nucleotide sequence: TGCGCCAGCAGCCAAGACAGGGGTTCCAGCAATCAGCCCCAGCATTTT. This encodes CASSQDRGSSNQPQHF.

The chain uses TRBV7-9 and TRBJ2-1; D is ambiguous. Germline V CDR1 and CDR2: SEHNR, FQNEAQ (reference sequence). The length of the CDR3 is 10 residues. Trimming shortened V by 5 bases and J by 9 bases, and 5 bases separated the two germline ends. The DNA for the CDR3 is TGTGCCAGCAGCATCAGTGAGCAGTTCTTC. Protein product: CASSISEQFF.

The V and J genes are TRBV7-8 and TRBJ2-7; a weak D match, TRBD2 (6 bases). CDR3 length: 14 residues. V was shortened by 3 bases and J by 2 bases, with 11 bases between the two germline ends. Germline lookup yields CDR1 SGHVS and CDR2 FQNEAQ. CDR3 nucleotide sequence: TGTGCCAGCAGCTTGGGACTGGAAACCTACGAGCAGTACTTC. Amino acid sequence: CASSLGLETYEQYF.

The sample holds one count of this clone. The chain employs TRBV7-9 and TRBJ1-4; the D is unclear. This CDR3 comprises 13 residues. V was shortened by 2 bases and J by 7 bases, with 8 bases between the two germline ends. The germline V gene has CDR1 SEHNR and CDR2 FQNEAQ (reference sequence). Here the CDR3 DNA reads TGTGCCAGCAGCTTACAGGAACTTGAAAAACTGTTTTTT. Residues: CASSLQELEKLFF.

J is TRBJ2-5 and V is TRBV7-2; no firm D call. The V end lost 2 bases, the J end lost 1 base, and 23 bases lay between the germline ends. The germline V gene encodes CDR1 SGHTA and CDR2 FQGNSA. The CDR3 spans 19 residues. CDR3 protein: CASSLSQAKSPRPQETQYF. In DNA form, the CDR3 reads TGTGCCAGCAGCTTAAGTCAGGCTAAGAGCCCAAGACCCCAAGAGACCCAGTACTTC. The complete variable domain, with remaining parts taken from reference TRBV7-2 and TRBJ2-5, reads GAGVSQSPSNKVTEKGKDVELRCDPISGHTALYWYRQSLGQGLEFLIYFQGNSAPDKSGLPSDRFSAERTGGSVSTLTIQRTQQEDSAVYLCASSLSQAKSPRPQETQYFGPGTRLLVL.

The V and J genes are TRBV19 and TRBJ2-3; the D is unclear. The germline V gene has CDR1 LNHDA and CDR2 SQIVND (reference sequence). This CDR3 is 14 amino acids long. V dropped 4 bases and J dropped 0 bases, with 8 bases sitting between them. CDR3 sequence: CASSRALSTDTQYF. The CDR3 nucleotides are TGTGCCAGTAGTAGGGCGCTTAGCACAGATACGCAGTATTTT.

The chain couples TRBV14 to TRBJ2-1; D may be TRBD1 (6 bases). This CDR3 comprises 16 residues. V lost 0 bases and J 5 bases, leaving 14 bases between the germline ends. Germline CDR1 reads SGHDN; CDR2 reads FVKESK. As DNA, the CDR3 is TGTGCCAGCAGCCAAGACTGGACAGTTCGAAACAATGAGCAGTTCTTC. It encodes CASSQDWTVRNNEQFF.

The chain uses TRBV2 and TRBJ1-5; 7 bases are shared with TRBD1. V shed 3 bases, J shed 7 bases, and the junction held 12 bases outside the gene matches. Germline CDR1 reads SNHLY; CDR2 reads FYNNEI. CDR3 length equals 16 residues. The CDR3 DNA is TGTGCCAGCAGTGAGTGGACAGGACTTTTGAGCCAGCCCCAGCATTTT. Encoded protein: CASSEWTGLLSQPQHF.

The chain couples TRBV5-4 to TRBJ2-7; 9 bases agree with TRBD1. CDR1 is SGHNT, CDR2 YYREEE, per germline (reference sequence). This CDR3 comprises 15 residues. The junction had 4 bases not matched to a gene; V was cut back by 0 bases and J by 3 bases. Here the CDR3 reads CASSLGGTGRYEQYF. The DNA for the CDR3 is TGTGCCAGCAGCTTGGGAGGGACAGGGCGCTACGAGCAGTACTTC.